A single sample is the source of the 26 T cell receptor beta chains below, sequenced in a study of CD4 T cells in relation to SARS-CoV-2 and coronaviruses. Before the COVID-19 pandemic, during about 2010-2018, CD4+ T cells were taken from unexposed donors. After ten to eleven days of culture, CD4+ T cells were isolated. Sequencing was performed with immunoSEQ multiplex PCR; in TCRdb, only in-frame clones are kept and a portion is missing. Among 25,000 or so clones listed, 77% were seen once. Their target antigens are unknown. The sequenced sample was CD4+ T cells from PBMCs, cultured in vitro. The receptors here all came from a human donor in good health.

J is TRBJ1-2 and V is TRBV7-9; unclear D gene. Germline CDR1 reads SEHNR; CDR2 reads FQNEAQ (reference sequence). V shed 5 bases and J shed 2 bases, with 12 bases lying between them. The CDR3 is made up of 14 amino acids. CDR3 loop: CASSLTDGNYGYTF. CDR3 in DNA: TGTGCCAGCAGCCTAACCGACGGAAACTATGGCTACACCTTC.

The genes are TRBV7-2 and TRBJ2-7; TRBD1 is a possible D gene (6 bases). The CDR3 runs to 15 residues. Trimming shortened V by 5 bases and J by 2 bases, and 16 bases separated the two germline ends. The germline gives CDR1 SGHTA, CDR2 FQGNSA. The CDR3 bases are TGTGCCAGCAGCCCGACGGACAGCGTTACCTACGAGCAGTACTTC. Its protein product is CASSPTDSVTYEQYF.

The rearrangement uses TRBV6-5 and TRBJ1-2; 7 bases line up with TRBD1. The germline CDR1 and CDR2 sequences are MNHEY and SVGAGI. The CDR3 has 13 amino acids. V was clipped by 6 bases and J by 3 bases; unmatched bases: 4. CDR3: CASREGQHYGYTF. Here the CDR3 DNA reads TGTGCCAGCAGGGAGGGACAGCACTATGGCTACACCTTC.

The chain recombines TRBV5-1 with TRBJ2-5; 8 nucleotides line up with TRBD1. Losses at the gene ends were 0 bases for V and 6 bases for J; bases not matched to a gene: 13. CDR3 length: 17 amino acids. CDR1 is SGHRS, CDR2 YFSETQ, per germline. The CDR3 loop reads CASSLGKGQGLKKTQYF. CDR3 in DNA: TGCGCCAGCAGCTTGGGAAAAGGACAGGGCCTTAAAAAGACCCAGTACTTC.

This clone was counted once. This chain links TRBV2 with TRBJ1-2, with D uncertain. This CDR3 comprises 14 residues. V was cut by 4 bases and J by 4 bases, with 13 bases left in between. In germline, CDR1 is SNHLY, CDR2 FYNNEI. The CDR3 loop reads CASSVGQDVYGYTF. As DNA, the CDR3 is TGTGCCAGCAGTGTCGGTCAGGATGTCTATGGCTACACCTTC. The full variable domain, with the rest looked up from reference TRBV2 and TRBJ1-2, is EPEVTQTPSHQVTQMGQEVILRCVPISNHLYFYWYRQILGQKVEFLVSFYNNEISEKSEIFDDQFSVERPDGSNFTLKIRSTKLEDSAMYFCASSVGQDVYGYTFGSGTRLTVV.

The chain carries TRBV2 and TRBJ1-3, with TRBD1 matching 8 bases. With 6 bases clipped from V and 2 bases from J, the junction kept 12 bases outside the gene matches. This CDR3 is built from 17 residues. The germline V gene encodes CDR1 SNHLY and CDR2 FYNNEI. The CDR3 protein is CASSDGDPRGPGNTIYF. In DNA, the CDR3 is TGTGCCAGCAGCGACGGGGACCCCAGGGGGCCTGGAAACACCATATATTTT.

In its sample, this clone was seen a few times. V gene TRBV5-1 combines with J gene TRBJ1-4; 7 bases agree with TRBD1. From germline, CDR1 is SGHRS and CDR2 YFSETQ. The CDR3 totals 15 residues. The junction had 9 bases not matched to a gene; V was cut back by 4 bases and J by 6 bases. The CDR3 here is CASSPTGRVDEKLFF. The CDR3 DNA reads TGCGCCAGCAGCCCGACAGGGCGTGTGGATGAAAAACTGTTTTTT.

The V call is TRBV2, the J call TRBJ1-2, with 7 bases lining up with TRBD1. Germline-derived CDR1 and CDR2 are SNHLY and FYNNEI. V trimming: 6 bases; J trimming: 5 bases; junction bases outside the gene matches: 9. This CDR3 is 14 amino acids long. Written as DNA, the CDR3 is TGTGCCAGCAGGGCACAGGGGCAGGGGTATGGCTACACCTTC. As protein: CASRAQGQGYGYTF. Supplemented by reference TRBV2 and TRBJ1-2, the full variable domain reads EPEVTQTPSHQVTQMGQEVILRCVPISNHLYFYWYRQILGQKVEFLVSFYNNEISEKSEIFDDQFSVERPDGSNFTLKIRSTKLEDSAMYFCASRAQGQGYGYTFGSGTRLTVV.

This clone was observed a handful of times. The rearrangement uses TRBV5-6 and TRBJ1-5; unclear D gene. V was trimmed by 0 bases and J by 11 bases, leaving 18 bases between them. The germline V gene has CDR1 SGHDT and CDR2 YYEEEE. The CDR3 is 15 amino acids. The CDR3 loop reads CASSLAGSRYGTQHF. The CDR3 region has the DNA TGTGCCAGCAGCTTGGCCGGATCACGATATGGGACCCAGCATTTT.

As regards this clone: Other DNA sequences within the sample encode an identical CDR3. J is TRBJ1-1 and V is TRBV7-9; no reliable D call. Trimming cost V 1 base and J 0 bases, with 6 bases left between them. The germline V gene has CDR1 SEHNR and CDR2 FQNEAQ (reference sequence). The CDR3 spans 14 residues. CDR3 sequence (DNA): TGTGCCAGCAGCTTAGGCCGGATGAACACTGAAGCTTTCTTT. Its protein is CASSLGRMNTEAFF.

V is TRBV4-3 and J is TRBJ1-4; D is perhaps TRBD1 (5 bases). CDR1 is LGHNA and CDR2 is YSLEER in the germline V gene. The CDR3 loop spans 18 amino acids. Trimming took off 0 bases at V and 6 bases at J, with 20 bases between the two ends. The CDR3 DNA sequence: TGCGCCAGCAGCCAAGATATGTTCGTCGGGAGGACATATGAAAAACTGTTTTTT. Translated: CASSQDMFVGRTYEKLFF.

The V call is TRBV7-2, the J call TRBJ1-2; D gene unclear. Germline V lookup: CDR1 SGHTA, CDR2 FQGNSA. Trimming stripped 5 bases from V and 9 bases from J, with 19 bases between. The CDR3 spans 14 residues. CDR3 sequence (DNA): TGTGCCAGCAGCGGGATGAGGGCCCCCCGCAGCTACACCTTC. Its protein product is CASSGMRAPRSYTF.

The chain recombines TRBV7-2 with TRBJ2-7; D might be TRBD2 (6 bases). The CDR3 has 17 residues. The V end was cut by 2 bases, the J end by 4 bases, with 21 bases between. Germline V gene sequence: CDR1 SGHTA, CDR2 FQGNSA. The CDR3 reads CASSLSRVAGSQYEQYF. The CDR3 DNA is TGTGCCAGCAGCTTAAGTCGGGTGGCGGGGTCCCAGTACGAGCAGTACTTC.

This clone has a single count. The chain has TRBV5-6 and TRBJ2-7, with D perhaps matching TRBD1 or TRBD2 (6 bases each). The CDR3 has 17 residues. Trimming took off 3 bases at V and 0 bases at J, with 19 bases between the two ends. Germline V gives CDR1 SGHDT, CDR2 YYEEEE. The CDR3 DNA reads TGTGCCAGCAGCTGGGGGGCCCTTAGTTGGGGCTCCTACGAGCAGTACTTC. Its translation is CASSWGALSWGSYEQYF.

A few counts support this clone. The chain employs TRBV2 and TRBJ1-1, with unresolved D. The CDR3 is 14 amino acids. CDR1 is SNHLY and CDR2 is FYNNEI in the germline V gene. V was clipped by 7 bases and J by 1 base, with 13 bases between them. The CDR3 reads CASTETRSNTEAFF. CDR3 in DNA: TGTGCCAGCACTGAGACGAGGTCGAACACTGAAGCTTTCTTT. The full variable domain, completed using reference TRBV2 and TRBJ1-1, is EPEVTQTPSHQVTQMGQEVILRCVPISNHLYFYWYRQILGQKVEFLVSFYNNEISEKSEIFDDQFSVERPDGSNFTLKIRSTKLEDSAMYFCASTETRSNTEAFFGQGTRLTVV.

The J gene is TRBJ2-5, the V gene TRBV5-6; D ambiguous. In germline, CDR1 is SGHDT, CDR2 YYEEEE. The CDR3 length is 12 residues. Trimming cost V 3 bases and J 4 bases, with 7 bases left between them. CDR3 nucleotide sequence: TGTGCCAGCAGCTGGCTAGGAGAGACCCAGTACTTC. It specifies CASSWLGETQYF. The whole variable domain, remainder taken from reference TRBV5-6 and TRBJ2-5, is DAGVTQSPTHLIKTRGQQVTLRCSPKSGHDTVSWYQQALGQGPQFIFQYYEEEERQRGNFPDRFSGHQFPNYSSELNVNALLLGDSALYLCASSWLGETQYFGPGTRLLVL.

The CDR3 is CASSLAAGLRSYEQYF. CDR3 in DNA: TGTGCCAGCAGCTTGGCGGCGGGGCTTCGCTCCTACGAGCAGTACTTC. The chain has TRBV5-5 and TRBJ2-7; D possibly corresponds to TRBD2 (6 bases). The CDR3 is 16 amino acids. Germline V gives CDR1 SGHKS, CDR2 YYEKEE (reference sequence). With 0 bases removed from V and 0 bases from J, the gap between germline ends came to 13 bases.

The chain combines TRBV5-4 with TRBJ2-1; tentatively, D is TRBD1 (5 bases). Germline-derived CDR1 and CDR2 are SGHNT and YYREEE (reference sequence). CDR3 size: 19 residues. Between the trimmed V and J ends, which lost 1 base and 6 bases, there was a span of 26 bases. The CDR3 region has the DNA TGTGCCAGCAGCTTGAAGAATTCGTACGGTCCGATTAGGGGCAATGAGCAGTTCTTC. Its translation is CASSLKNSYGPIRGNEQFF.

The chain links TRBV5-1 to TRBJ2-2; a weak D match, TRBD2 (6 bases). The germline V gene has CDR1 SGHRS and CDR2 YFSETQ. This CDR3 comprises 16 residues. Trimming removed 3 bases from V and 1 base from J, with 13 bases in between. The CDR3 region has the DNA TGCGCCAGCAGCTCACGACTAGAGCTGAACACCGGGGAGCTGTTTTTT. It codes for CASSSRLELNTGELFF.

The chain couples TRBV6-2 or TRBV6-3 to TRBJ2-5; 7 bases agree with TRBD2. The germline V gene has CDR1 MNHEY and CDR2 SVGEGT. V shed 5 bases, J shed 4 bases, and the junction held 4 bases outside the gene matches. The CDR3 consists of 13 residues. CDR3 nucleotides: TGTGCCAGCAGTCTCCTAGCGGTAGAGACCCAGTACTTC. Translating gives CASSLLAVETQYF.

This chain joins TRBV7-9 and TRBJ2-7; D is possibly TRBD2 (5 bases). The germline V gene has CDR1 SEHNR and CDR2 FQNEAQ (reference sequence). Trimming removed 7 bases from V and 5 bases from J, with 18 bases in between. The CDR3 totals 14 residues. This chain's CDR3 is CASKASGLFNEQYF. The CDR3 DNA reads TGTGCCAGCAAGGCATCCGGACTCTTCAACGAGCAGTACTTC.

This rearrangement joins TRBV10-2 to TRBJ2-1; TRBD2 agrees at 7 bases. Germline lookup yields CDR1 WSHSY and CDR2 SAAADI. The CDR3 consists of 14 residues. Losses at the gene ends were 6 bases for V and 7 bases for J; bases not matched to a gene: 9. The CDR3 DNA follows: TGCGCCAGCAGCCCAGCGGGGAATTGGAATGAGCAGTTCTTC. Translating it yields CASSPAGNWNEQFF.

The chain has TRBV27 and TRBJ1-2; D is possibly TRBD1 (5 bases). The CDR3 loop spans 12 amino acids. Germline CDR1 is MNHEY and CDR2 is SMNVEV (reference sequence). The V and J ends lost 7 bases and 8 bases respectively, with 14 bases between them. The CDR3 DNA is TGTGCCAGCACCCTCGGGGGGGTCGGCTACACCTTC. Translating gives CASTLGGVGYTF.

This clone was seen only once. J is TRBJ1-1 and V is TRBV11-3, with 10 bases matching TRBD1. Germline assignment: CDR1 SGHNT and CDR2 YENEEA. The CDR3 extends over 16 amino acids. V gave up 5 bases and J gave up 3 bases; unmatched junction bases: 9. The CDR3 sequence is CASSRGDRGSDTEAFF. The CDR3, as DNA: TGTGCCAGCAGCCGGGGGGACAGGGGATCGGACACTGAAGCTTTCTTT. Together with reference TRBV11-3 and TRBJ1-1, the CDR3 gives the full variable domain: EAGVVQSPRYKIIEKKQPVAFWCNPISGHNTLYWYLQNLGQGPELLIRYENEEAVDDSQLPKDRFSAERLKGVDSTLKIQPAELGDSAVYLCASSRGDRGSDTEAFFGQGTRLTVV.

The rearrangement links TRBV23-1 to TRBJ1-4, with a tentative D call TRBD1 (5 bases). TRBV23-1 qualifies as an ORF whose function is uncertain. Deletions cut 3 bases from V and 4 bases from J, with 15 bases between. This CDR3 contains 16 residues. The CDR3 sequence: CASSHAVGRGNEKLFF. The DNA of the CDR3 is TGCGCCAGCAGTCACGCTGTGGGAAGGGGTAATGAAAAACTGTTTTTT.

This chain links TRBV5-1 with TRBJ2-3; 10 bases align to TRBD1. CDR1 and CDR2 (germline): SGHRS, YFSETQ. Unmatched junction bases numbered 20, after V lost 3 bases and J lost 1 base. This CDR3 is built from 21 residues. The CDR3: CASSSRTLETGGLRRTDTQYF. CDR3 nucleotides: TGCGCCAGCAGCTCCAGGACCTTAGAGACAGGGGGCTTGCGACGCACAGATACGCAGTATTTT.